Shown below are 26 T cell receptor beta chains from a single sample sequenced in a study of CDR3 diversity in severe acne. TCRdb re-called the PCR reads through MiXCR, storing one row per CDR3 protein. The sample has approximately 90,000 distinct CDR3 sequences, 45% to 50% seen once; the top ten hold more than 9%. Material: blood. The receptors stem from a male donor with severe acne vulgaris.

This chain links TRBV27 with TRBJ2-3; possibly TRBD1 for D (5 bases). Deletions cut 2 bases from V and 2 bases from J, with 14 bases between. CDR1 MNHEY and CDR2 SMNVEV come from the germline V gene (reference sequence). The CDR3 is 16 residues long. The CDR3 coding sequence is TGTGCCAGCAGTTTAGTCCAGGGCCCGGCCACAGATACGCAGTATTTT. Its protein product is CASSLVQGPATDTQYF.

This clonotype was counted a single time. A much larger clone differs from this one at a single base, so this may be a read error. The chain links TRBV2 to TRBJ2-1, with 7 bases fitting TRBD2. Losses at the gene ends were 8 bases for V and 5 bases for J; bases not matched to a gene: 6. Germline CDR1 reads SNHLY; CDR2 reads FYNNEI. CDR3 size: 13 residues. The CDR3 sequence is CASAGLLNNEQFF. The DNA of the CDR3 is TGTGCCAGCGCGGGACTATTAAACAATGAGCAGTTCTTC.

This clonotype has more than one count but fewer than ten. The chain recombines TRBV24-1 with TRBJ1-5; D not certain. Germline CDR1 KGHDR, CDR2 SFDVKD. V was cut by 3 bases and J by 2 bases, with 7 bases left in between. There are 14 residues in the CDR3. The chain's CDR3 is CATSDRRGNQPQHF. The CDR3, as DNA: TGTGCCACCAGTGATAGGAGGGGCAATCAGCCCCAGCATTTT.

The chain combines TRBV7-2 with TRBJ2-7, with 10 bases identical to TRBD2. V trimming: 1 base; J trimming: 1 base; junction bases outside the gene matches: 7. From germline, CDR1 is SGHTA and CDR2 FQGNSA. The CDR3 is 17 amino acids. The CDR3 region is CASSLGGLAERSYEQYF. CDR3 nucleotide sequence: TGTGCCAGCAGCTTAGGCGGACTAGCGGAGAGGTCCTACGAGCAGTACTTC.

This clonotype has at least ten counts. The chain links TRBV7-2 to TRBJ1-1, with D possibly being TRBD1 (5 bases). Looked up from germline, CDR1 is SGHTA and CDR2 is FQGNSA. V lost 7 bases and J lost 1, with 13 bases in between. The CDR3 spans 14 residues. The CDR3, as DNA: TGTGCCAGCATCCAGGGTTCGGCGAACACTGAAGCTTTCTTT. Encoded protein: CASIQGSANTEAFF.

Worth noting for this clonotype: Possible read error: a much larger clone is one base away. The rearrangement links TRBV20-1 to TRBJ2-1; 9 nucleotides line up with TRBD2. Germline V gene sequence: CDR1 DFQATT, CDR2 SNEGSKA (reference sequence). The CDR3 covers 16 residues. The V gene end was trimmed by 0 bases and the J gene end by 13 bases; junction bases not matched to a gene: 16. In nucleotides, the CDR3 is TGCAGTGCTAGAGATCTGGCGGGGGGGCCTGAAGAGACCCAGTTCTTC. This gives the protein CSARDLAGGPEETQFF.

This clonotype was detected ten times or more. This chain links TRBV19 with TRBJ1-2; D might be TRBD1 (5 bases). Germline V gene sequence: CDR1 LNHDA, CDR2 SQIVND (reference sequence). This CDR3 spans 11 amino acids. The ends were cut back, 2 bases at V and 8 bases at J, with 6 bases in the middle. The CDR3 spells CASSIRDGYTF. CDR3 coding DNA: TGTGCCAGTAGTATACGGGACGGCTACACCTTC. The variable domain in full, completed from reference TRBV19 and TRBJ1-2, reads DGGITQSPKYLFRKEGQNVTLSCEQNLNHDAMYWYRQDPGQGLRLIYYSQIVNDFQKGDIAEGYSVSREKKESFPLTVTSAQKNPTAFYLCASSIRDGYTFGSGTRLTVV.

This chain uses TRBV20-1 with TRBJ2-7; 12 nucleotides match TRBD2. Germline CDR1 is DFQATT and CDR2 is SNEGSKA (reference sequence). This CDR3 is built from 14 residues. CDR3 amino acids: CRVASGRAWYEQYF. CDR3 bases: TGCAGAGTGGCTAGCGGGAGGGCCTGGTACGAGCAGTACTTC.

For this clonotype: A read error may account for a junction end that differs from germline. The CDR3 reads CSAGDRGQYYEQYF. The CDR3, as DNA: TGCAGTGCTGGAGATAGGGGACAGTACTACGAGCAGTACTTC. The chain couples TRBV20-1 to TRBJ2-7; 7 bases line up with TRBD1. CDR1 and CDR2 (germline): DFQATT, SNEGSKA (reference sequence). The CDR3 loop spans 14 amino acids.

The chain carries TRBV12-3 or TRBV12-4 and TRBJ2-7, with D uncertain. The CDR3 consists of 20 residues. V was pared by 3 bases and J by 1 base, with 28 bases between. CDR3 residues: CASSFCPPTPSFPPSYEQYF. CDR3 coding DNA: TGTGCCAGCAGTTTTTGCCCGCCCACCCCCTCATTTCCGCCTTCCTACGAGCAGTACTTC.

Comments on this clonotype: Here the CDR3 omits its conserved ending phenylalanine or tryptophan, so a read error is the likely source. V usage is TRBV11-1 and J usage is TRBJ2-7, with 8 bases lining up with TRBD1. V gave up 0 bases and J gave up 0 bases; unmatched junction bases: 7. This CDR3 is built from 17 residues. The germline V gene encodes CDR1 SGHAT and CDR2 FQDESV (reference sequence). This CDR3 is CASSLAFNRGNSYEQYL. For the CDR3, the DNA is TGTGCCAGCAGCTTAGCGTTTAACAGGGGGAACTCCTACGAGCAGTACCTC.

This clonotype appeared many times. The chain joins TRBV5-1 to TRBJ1-2; D is ambiguous. Germline V gene data show CDR1 as SGHRS and CDR2 as YFSETQ. Trimming left V 0 bases short and J 4 bases short, with 4 bases between. This CDR3 contains 12 residues. The CDR3: CASSLDSYGYTF. CDR3 DNA sequence: TGCGCCAGCAGCTTGGACAGCTATGGCTACACCTTC.

This chain joins TRBV15 and TRBJ1-4; D is ambiguous. Germline loops: CDR1 LNHNV, CDR2 YYDKDF (reference sequence). CDR3 length: 17 residues. V was clipped by 0 bases and J by 8 bases, with 19 bases between them. CDR3 protein: CATSRDADRTMVEKLFF. In DNA, the CDR3 is TGTGCCACCAGCAGAGATGCGGACCGAACAATGGTGGAAAAACTGTTTTTT. Full variable domain (rest looked up from reference TRBV15 and TRBJ1-4): DAMVIQNPRYQVTQFGKPVTLSCSQTLNHNVMYWYQQKSSQAPKLLFHYYDKDFNNEADTPDNFQSRRPNTSFCFLDIRSPGLGDTAMYLCATSRDADRTMVEKLFFGSGTQLSVL.

The rearrangement uses TRBV2 and TRBJ1-5, with unresolved D. CDR1 is SNHLY and CDR2 is FYNNEI in the germline V gene. V was cut by 5 bases and J by 6 bases, with 11 bases left in between. CDR3 size: 13 residues. For the CDR3, the DNA is TGTGCCAGCAGTTACCTTGGGCCTCAGCCCCAGCATTTT. It codes for CASSYLGPQPQHF.

This clonotype showed up many times. The chain is built from TRBV7-8 and TRBJ2-1; no clear D. The germline V gene encodes CDR1 SGHVS and CDR2 FQNEAQ. This CDR3 spans 12 amino acids. V was clipped by 1 base and J by 13 bases, with 11 bases between them. The CDR3 DNA sequence: TGTGCCAGCAGCTTAGGGGGTCCTTTACAGTTCTTC. This codes for CASSLGGPLQFF.

This clonotype has a single count. The rearrangement links TRBV12-3 or TRBV12-4 to TRBJ2-7; TRBD1 aligns across 8 bases. The V segment lost 3 bases and the J segment 8 bases; nucleotides outside the gene matches: 12. This CDR3 is built from 15 residues. CDR3 in DNA: TGTGCCAGCAGTTTTGCCGGGCAGGGGGCTAACAAGCAGTACTTC. Amino acid sequence: CASSFAGQGANKQYF.

V is TRBV13 and J is TRBJ2-5; 11 nucleotides align to TRBD2. The DNA end favors TRBJ2-1, so the J call may be wrong. Germline CDR1 and CDR2: PRHDT and FYEKMQ (reference sequence). The CDR3 spans 15 residues. The CDR3, as DNA: TGTGCCAGCAGCAACCCGGGACTAGCGGACAATGAGCAGTTCTTC. It yields the protein CASSNPGLADNEQFF.

This clonotype was observed at least ten times. This chain links TRBV10-3 with TRBJ2-1, with 9 positions matching TRBD2. V lost 0 bases, J lost 2 bases, and 2 bases stayed unmatched. The length of the CDR3 is 16 residues. From germline, CDR1 is ENHRY and CDR2 SYGVKD. The CDR3 bases are TGTGCCATCAGTGAGTCTGCTAGCGGGGCCTACAATGAGCAGTTCTTC. Protein sequence: CAISESASGAYNEQFF.

This clonotype was found many times. V and J are TRBV7-2 and TRBJ1-2, with unresolved D. This CDR3 region has 14 residues. With 4 bases removed from V and 4 bases from J, the gap between germline ends came to 13 bases. Germline V gene sequence: CDR1 SGHTA, CDR2 FQGNSA. CDR3 in DNA: TGTGCCAGCAGCTCCCGGTCTAGGCTCTATGGCTACACCTTC. It codes for CASSSRSRLYGYTF.

The chain uses TRBV10-3 and TRBJ2-3; D is uncertain. Trimming left V 0 bases short and J 1 base short, with 11 bases between. This CDR3 is 16 amino acids long. From germline, CDR1 is ENHRY and CDR2 SYGVKD. In DNA form, the CDR3 reads TGTGCCATCAGTGAGTCGAGCAAAACTCGCACAGATACGCAGTATTTT. This translates into CAISESSKTRTDTQYF.

A remark on this clonotype: A much larger clone differs from this one at a single base, so this may be a read error. The rearrangement joins TRBV2 to TRBJ1-5; 10 positions match TRBD1. The germline V gene encodes CDR1 SNHLY and CDR2 FYNNEI. With V trimmed by 8 bases and J by 2 bases, 6 bases remained unmatched. The CDR3 is made up of 15 amino acids. CDR3 DNA: TGTGCCAGCGGACGGGACAGGGGAGGCAATCAGCCCCAGCATTTT. It encodes CASGRDRGGNQPQHF.

Concerning this clonotype itself: Just one base apart from a much larger clone, this may be a read error. The chain is built from TRBV5-1 and TRBJ2-1, with a weak D call TRBD1 (6 bases). Trimming cost V 4 bases and J 12 bases, with 23 bases left between them. The CDR3 is 15 residues long. Germline values: CDR1 SGHRS, CDR2 YFSETQ. CDR3: CASSEYRVPRVGQFF. The CDR3 region has the DNA TGCGCCAGCAGCGAATACAGGGTCCCTAGGGTGGGGCAGTTCTTC.

The chain has TRBV5-5 and TRBJ2-5, with TRBD1 matching over 10 bases. CDR1 is SGHKS, CDR2 YYEKEE, per germline (reference sequence). Losses at the gene ends were 4 bases for V and 4 bases for J; bases not matched to a gene: 4. CDR3 length: 14 residues. The CDR3 region has the DNA TGTGCCAGCAGCGACGGGACAGGGGTAGAGACCCAGTACTTC. Protein product: CASSDGTGVETQYF.

This clonotype has ten or more counts. The V gene is TRBV12-5, the J gene TRBJ2-1, with 11 bases identical to TRBD2. The CDR3 spans 21 residues. The germline V gene encodes CDR1 LGHNT and CDR2 FRNRAP. Trimming removed 2 bases from V and 0 bases from J; junction bases left unmatched: 15. The CDR3 DNA reads as TGTGCTAGTGGTTTGTCGACCACTTTAGCGGGAGGGCCTCCCTCCTACAATGAGCAGTTCTTC. Residues: CASGLSTTLAGGPPSYNEQFF. Full variable domain (rest looked up from reference TRBV12-5 and TRBJ2-1): DARVTQTPRHKVTEMGQEVTMRCQPILGHNTVFWYRQTMMQGLELLAYFRNRAPLDDSGMPKDRFSAEMPDATLATLKIQPSEPRDSAVYFCASGLSTTLAGGPPSYNEQFFGPGTRLTVL.

This clonotype is judged medium-sized. This chain joins TRBV7-8 and TRBJ2-5; D is possibly TRBD2 (6 bases). The CDR3 extends over 12 amino acids. Trimming removed 5 bases from V and 7 bases from J, with 11 bases in between. The V gene's germline CDR1 is SGHVS and CDR2 FQNEAQ. CDR3 DNA: TGTGCCAGCAGCCTATCCGGGGGGACCCAGTACTTC. Translation: CASSLSGGTQYF.

The rearrangement links TRBV27 to TRBJ1-6, with D perhaps TRBD1 (5 bases). Trimming took 6 bases from V and 5 from J, leaving 11 bases between them. CDR1 and CDR2 from the germline V gene are MNHEY and SMNVEV (reference sequence). CDR3 length equals 14 residues. The CDR3 spells CASRSDRDNSPLHF. DNA for the CDR3: TGTGCCAGCAGATCAGACAGAGATAATTCACCCCTCCACTTT.